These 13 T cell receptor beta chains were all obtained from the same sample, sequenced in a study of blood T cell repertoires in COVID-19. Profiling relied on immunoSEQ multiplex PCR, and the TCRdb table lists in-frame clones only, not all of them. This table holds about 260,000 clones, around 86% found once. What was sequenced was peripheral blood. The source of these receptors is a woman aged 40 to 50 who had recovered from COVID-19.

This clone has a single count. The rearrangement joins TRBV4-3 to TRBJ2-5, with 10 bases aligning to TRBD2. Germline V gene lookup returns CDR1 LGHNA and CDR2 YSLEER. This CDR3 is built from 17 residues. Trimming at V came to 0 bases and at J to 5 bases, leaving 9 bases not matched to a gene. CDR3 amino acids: CASSQDWLAGAAETQYF. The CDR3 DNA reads TGCGCCAGCAGCCAAGATTGGCTAGCGGGGGCCGCCGAGACCCAGTACTTC.

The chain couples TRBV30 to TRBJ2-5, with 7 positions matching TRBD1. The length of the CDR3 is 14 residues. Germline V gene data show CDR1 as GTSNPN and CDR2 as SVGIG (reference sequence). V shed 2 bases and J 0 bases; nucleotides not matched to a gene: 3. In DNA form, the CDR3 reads TGTGCCTGGAGTAAGGGGGCGCACCAAGAGACCCAGTACTTC. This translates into CAWSKGAHQETQYF.

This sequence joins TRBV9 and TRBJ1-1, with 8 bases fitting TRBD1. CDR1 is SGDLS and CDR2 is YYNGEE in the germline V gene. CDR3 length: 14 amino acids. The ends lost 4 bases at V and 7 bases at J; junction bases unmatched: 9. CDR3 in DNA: TGTGCCAGCAGCCCTTCGGACAGGGAGCATGAAGCTTTCTTT. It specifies CASSPSDREHEAFF.

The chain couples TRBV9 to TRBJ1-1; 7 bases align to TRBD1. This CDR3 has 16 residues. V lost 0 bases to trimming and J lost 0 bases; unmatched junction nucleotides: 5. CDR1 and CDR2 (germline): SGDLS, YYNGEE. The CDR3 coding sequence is TGTGCCAGCAGCGTAGGGACAGGCAACATGAACACTGAAGCTTTCTTT. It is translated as CASSVGTGNMNTEAFF.

The CDR3 here is CSASAGGYGYTF. The CDR3 DNA reads as TGCAGTGCTAGTGCGGGAGGCTATGGCTACACCTTC. The rearrangement uses TRBV20-1 and TRBJ1-2; D remains ambiguous. The CDR3 is made up of 12 amino acids. Germline assignment: CDR1 DFQATT and CDR2 SNEGSKA (reference sequence). V was shortened by 3 bases and J by 4 bases, with 9 bases between the two germline ends.

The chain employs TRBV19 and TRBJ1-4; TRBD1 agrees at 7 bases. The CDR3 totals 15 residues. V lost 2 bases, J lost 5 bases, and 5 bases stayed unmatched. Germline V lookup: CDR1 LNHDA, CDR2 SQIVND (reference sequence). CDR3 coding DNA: TGTGCCAGTAGTATAAGGGACAGAGACAATGAAAAACTGTTTTTT. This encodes CASSIRDRDNEKLFF.

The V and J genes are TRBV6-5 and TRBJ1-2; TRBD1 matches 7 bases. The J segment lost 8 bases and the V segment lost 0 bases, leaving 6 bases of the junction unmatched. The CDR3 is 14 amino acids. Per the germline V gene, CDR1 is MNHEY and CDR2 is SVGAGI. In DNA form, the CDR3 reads TGTGCCAGCAGTTACTCCCAGGGGGTCTGGGGCTACACCTTC. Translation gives CASSYSQGVWGYTF.

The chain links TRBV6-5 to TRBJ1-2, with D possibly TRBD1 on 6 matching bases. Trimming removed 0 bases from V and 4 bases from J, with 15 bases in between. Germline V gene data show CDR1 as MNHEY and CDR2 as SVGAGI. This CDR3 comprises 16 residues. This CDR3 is CASSYSIGTTSYGYTF. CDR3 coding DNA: TGTGCCAGCAGTTACTCGATAGGGACAACTAGCTATGGCTACACCTTC.

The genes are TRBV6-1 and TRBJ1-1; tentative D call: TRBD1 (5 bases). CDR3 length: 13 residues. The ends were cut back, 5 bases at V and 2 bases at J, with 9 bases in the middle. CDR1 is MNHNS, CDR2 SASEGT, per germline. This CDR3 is CASSRDSNTEAFF. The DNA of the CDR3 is TGTGCCAGCAGTCGCGACAGTAACACTGAAGCTTTCTTT.

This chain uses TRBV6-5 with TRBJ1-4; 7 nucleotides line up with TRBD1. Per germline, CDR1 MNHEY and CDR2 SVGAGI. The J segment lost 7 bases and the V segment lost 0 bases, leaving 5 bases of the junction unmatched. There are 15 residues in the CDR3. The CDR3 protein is CASSYSMSGGEKLFF. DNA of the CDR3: TGTGCCAGCAGTTACTCGATGTCAGGGGGTGAAAAACTGTTTTTT.

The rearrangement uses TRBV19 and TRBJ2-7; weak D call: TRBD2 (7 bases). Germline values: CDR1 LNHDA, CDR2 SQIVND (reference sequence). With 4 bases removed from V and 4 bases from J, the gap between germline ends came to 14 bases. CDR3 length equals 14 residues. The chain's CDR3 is CASSTTGGPYEQYF. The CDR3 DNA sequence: TGTGCCAGTAGTACCACGGGGGGCCCTTACGAGCAGTACTTC. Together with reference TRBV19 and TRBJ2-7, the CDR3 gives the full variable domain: DGGITQSPKYLFRKEGQNVTLSCEQNLNHDAMYWYRQDPGQGLRLIYYSQIVNDFQKGDIAEGYSVSREKKESFPLTVTSAQKNPTAFYLCASSTTGGPYEQYFGPGTRLTVT.

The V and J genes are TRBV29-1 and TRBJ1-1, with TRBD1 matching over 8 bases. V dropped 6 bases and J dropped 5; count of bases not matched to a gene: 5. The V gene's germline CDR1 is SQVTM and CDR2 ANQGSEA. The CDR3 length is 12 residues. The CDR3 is CSVRTGRTEAFF. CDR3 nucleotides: TGCAGCGTCCGGACAGGGAGGACTGAAGCTTTCTTT.

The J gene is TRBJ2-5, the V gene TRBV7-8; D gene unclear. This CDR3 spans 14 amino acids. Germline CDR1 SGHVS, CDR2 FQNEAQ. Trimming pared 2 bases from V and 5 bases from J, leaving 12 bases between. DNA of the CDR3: TGTGCCAGCAGCTTATATGGGCCCCCGGAGACCCAGTACTTC. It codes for CASSLYGPPETQYF.